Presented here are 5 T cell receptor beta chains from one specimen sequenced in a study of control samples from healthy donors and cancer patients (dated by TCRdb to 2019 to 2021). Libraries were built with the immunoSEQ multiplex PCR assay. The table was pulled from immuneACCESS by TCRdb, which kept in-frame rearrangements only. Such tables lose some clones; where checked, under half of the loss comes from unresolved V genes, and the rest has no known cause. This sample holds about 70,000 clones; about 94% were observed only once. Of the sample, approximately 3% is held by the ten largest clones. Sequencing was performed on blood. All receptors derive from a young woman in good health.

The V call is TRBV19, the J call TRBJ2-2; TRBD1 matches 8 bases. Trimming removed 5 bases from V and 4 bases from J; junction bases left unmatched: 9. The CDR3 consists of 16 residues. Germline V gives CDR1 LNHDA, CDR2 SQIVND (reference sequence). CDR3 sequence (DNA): TGTGCCAGTAGTTCGACAGGGGCCTTCATCACCGGGGAGCTGTTTTTT. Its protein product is CASSSTGAFITGELFF.

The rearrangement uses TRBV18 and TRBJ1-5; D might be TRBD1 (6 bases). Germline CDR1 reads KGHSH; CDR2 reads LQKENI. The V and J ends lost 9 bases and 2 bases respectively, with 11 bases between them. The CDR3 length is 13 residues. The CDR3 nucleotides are TGTGCCAGTCAGGGGAATCGCAATCAGCCCCAGCATTTT. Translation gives CASQGNRNQPQHF.

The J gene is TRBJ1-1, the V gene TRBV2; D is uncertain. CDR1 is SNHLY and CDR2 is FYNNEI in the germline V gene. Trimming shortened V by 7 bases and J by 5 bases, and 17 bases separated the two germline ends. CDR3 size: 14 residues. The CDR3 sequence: CASTLSGFGTEAFF. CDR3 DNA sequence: TGTGCCAGCACCCTGTCGGGTTTTGGTACTGAAGCTTTCTTT. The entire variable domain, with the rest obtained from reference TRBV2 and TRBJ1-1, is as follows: EPEVTQTPSHQVTQMGQEVILRCVPISNHLYFYWYRQILGQKVEFLVSFYNNEISEKSEIFDDQFSVERPDGSNFTLKIRSTKLEDSAMYFCASTLSGFGTEAFFGQGTRLTVV.

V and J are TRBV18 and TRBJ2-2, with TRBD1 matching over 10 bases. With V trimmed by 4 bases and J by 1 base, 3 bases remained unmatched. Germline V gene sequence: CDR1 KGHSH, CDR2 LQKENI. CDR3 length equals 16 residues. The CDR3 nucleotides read TGTGCCAGCTCACTGCGGACAGGGGGGAACACCGGGGAGCTGTTTTTT. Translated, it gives CASSLRTGGNTGELFF.

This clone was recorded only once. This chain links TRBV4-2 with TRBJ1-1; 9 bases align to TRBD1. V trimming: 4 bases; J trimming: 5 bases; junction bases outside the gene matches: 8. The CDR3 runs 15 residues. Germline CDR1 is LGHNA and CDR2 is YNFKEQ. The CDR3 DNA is TGTGCCAGCAGCCCAGCAGGGACAGGGTTTACTGAAGCTTTCTTT. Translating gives CASSPAGTGFTEAFF.